This TCR beta chain came from a study of T-cell reconstitution after alpha-beta-depleted transplantation in children (dated by TCRdb to between 2015 and 2016). In the study overall: Using TCR repertoire profiling, the study quantitatively followed how T-cell immune reconstitution unfolded in children after TCRalphabeta/CD19-depleted allogeneic hematopoietic cell transplantation.

This clonotype occurred a few times. Which antigen it targets is not known. No clone much larger than this one lies a single base away; base qualities are absent. Library method: PCR. Sequenced on an Illumina HiSeq 2500. TCR libraries were prepared with molecular barcoding, using unique molecular identifiers to normalize TCRbeta repertoire quantification. TCRdb cleaned the public reads at Q25 with fastp, built clones with MiXCR and kept in-frame beta chains. Each entry merges the rows of one CDR3 protein and shows their most common DNA and genes. This sample gives roughly 500,000 distinct CDR3 sequences in total; 30% to 35% of them show up just once. Jointly, the top ten make up 2% to 3% of the sample. The junction shows trimming of 2 bases on V and 7 bases on J, and the gene matches do not reach 7 bases of it. Via the germline V gene, CDR1 is MNHNS and CDR2 SASEGT. Reading from cysteine to phenylalanine, the CDR3 counts 15 amino acids. Only the CDR3 DNA is retained, 45 bases long and in frame from the first base.

Recombination linked TRBV6-1 to TRBJ2-7; 11 junctional bases match TRBD2. Here the sequenced sample was PBMCs from the stem cell graft donor, taken from the stem cell graft. The sequence came from a human donor who donated a stem cell graft to a child with aplastic anemia. The CDR3 amino acid sequence is: CASSEKAGTSGEQYF. The nucleotide sequence reads TGTGCCAGCAGTGAAAAGGCCGGGACTAGCGGAGAGCAGTACTTC.